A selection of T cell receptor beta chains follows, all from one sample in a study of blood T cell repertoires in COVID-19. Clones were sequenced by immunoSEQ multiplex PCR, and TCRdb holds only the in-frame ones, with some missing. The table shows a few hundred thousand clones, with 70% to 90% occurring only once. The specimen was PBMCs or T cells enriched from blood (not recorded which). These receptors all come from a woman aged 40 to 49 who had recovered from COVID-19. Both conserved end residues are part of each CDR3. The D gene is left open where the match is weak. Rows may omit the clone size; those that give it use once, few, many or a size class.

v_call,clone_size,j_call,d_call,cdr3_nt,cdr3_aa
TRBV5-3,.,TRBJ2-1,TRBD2,TGTGCCAGAAGCTTGCTGGGGCTAGCGGGAGAGACCCTGCAGTTCTTC,CARSLLGLAGETLQFF
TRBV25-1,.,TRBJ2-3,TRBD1,TGTGCCAGCAGCCCAAACAGGGGGCAGAGGGATACGCAGTATTTT,CASSPNRGQRDTQYF
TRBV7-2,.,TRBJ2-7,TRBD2,TGTGCCAGCAGCGAAGGACTAGGCTCCTACGAGCAGTACTTC,CASSEGLGSYEQYF
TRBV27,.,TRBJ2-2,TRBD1,TGTGCCAGCACCCTGGACAGGCTGAGCACCGGGGAGCTGTTTTTT,CASTLDRLSTGELFF
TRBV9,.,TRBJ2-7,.,TGTGCCAGCAGCCCTGGACAGCACTACGAGCAGTACTTC,CASSPGQHYEQYF
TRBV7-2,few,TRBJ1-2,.,TGTGCCAGCAGCCCGATCCTGGCCAGAAACTATGGCTACACCTTC,CASSPILARNYGYTF
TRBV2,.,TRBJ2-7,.,TGTGCCAGCAGCAAGGACTTAGACCCCTCCTACGAGCAGTACTTC,CASSKDLDPSYEQYF
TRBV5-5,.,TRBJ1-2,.,TGTGCCAGCAGCTTGGGGACAACTTATGGCTACACCTTC,CASSLGTTYGYTF
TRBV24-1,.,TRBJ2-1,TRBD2,TGTGCCACCAGTGATTTGGGGCAGGGAGGGAATGAGCAGTTCTTC,CATSDLGQGGNEQFF
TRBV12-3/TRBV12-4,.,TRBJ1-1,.,TGTGCCAGCAGCCAGACAGAGAAAGCTTTCTTT,CASSQTEKAFF
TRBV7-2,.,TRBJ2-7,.,TGTGCCAGCAGCTTAGACTACTCCTACGAGCAGTACTTC,CASSLDYSYEQYF
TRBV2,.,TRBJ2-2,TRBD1,TGTGCCAGCAGTGAGAAACCGGGACAGGGGCGCACCGGGGAGCTGTTTTTT,CASSEKPGQGRTGELFF
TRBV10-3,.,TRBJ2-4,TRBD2,TGTGCCATCAGTGAGTCGGGACTAGCGTTCATTCAGTACTTC,CAISESGLAFIQYF
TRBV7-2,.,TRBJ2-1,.,TGTGCCAGCAGCTTAGGGGCTAGCAGGGGCAATGAGCAGTTCTTC,CASSLGASRGNEQFF
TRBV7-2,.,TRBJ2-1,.,TGTGCCAGCAGCGTATACGGGAGACGGGATGAGCAGTTCTTC,CASSVYGRRDEQFF
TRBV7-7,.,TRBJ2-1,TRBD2,TGTGCTAGCAGCTTAGGAATAGCGGGCCACAATGAGCAGTTCTTC,CASSLGIAGHNEQFF
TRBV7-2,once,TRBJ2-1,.,TGTGCCAGCAGCTTAGCTGGTCAGGGGGAGGATGAGCAGTTCTTC,CASSLAGQGEDEQFF
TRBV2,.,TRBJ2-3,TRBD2,TGTGCCAGCAGTGGGGTGCAACTAGCGGGAGTAACAGATACGCAGTATTTT,CASSGVQLAGVTDTQYF
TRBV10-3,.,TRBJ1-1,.,TGTGCCATCAGTGGAGGGATGGGGTCCCACACTGAAGCTTTCTTT,CAISGGMGSHTEAFF
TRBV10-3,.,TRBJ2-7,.,TGTGCCATCAGTGAGGAGGTCTACGAGCAGTACTTC,CAISEEVYEQYF
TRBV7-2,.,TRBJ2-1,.,TGTGCCAGCAGCTTAGAACCGGAGGGGAATGAGCAGTTCTTC,CASSLEPEGNEQFF
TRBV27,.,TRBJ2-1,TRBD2,TGTGCCAGCAGTTTCTTACCGGGACTAGCGGGGGAAGGAAGCTCCTACAATGAGCAGTTCTTC,CASSFLPGLAGEGSSYNEQFF
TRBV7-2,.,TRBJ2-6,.,TGTGCCAGCAGCTCCCAACGGGGAGGGGCCAACGTCCTGACTTTC,CASSSQRGGANVLTF
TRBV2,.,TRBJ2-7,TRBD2,TGTGCCAGCAGTTCCCCGGGAGGGATGTACGAGCAGTACTTC,CASSSPGGMYEQYF
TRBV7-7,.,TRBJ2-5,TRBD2,TGTGCTAGCAGCCCCAATAGACTAGCGGGAGGGACCCAGTACTTC,CASSPNRLAGGTQYF
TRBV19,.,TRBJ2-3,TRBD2,TGTGCCAGTAGTATTTCTAGCGGGAGTGCGGCAGATACGCAGTATTTT,CASSISSGSAADTQYF
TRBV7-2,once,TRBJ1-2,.,TGTGCCAGCAGGAAGGGAGAGAGGAGGCTTTCGGAAGGCTACACCTTC,CASRKGERRLSEGYTF
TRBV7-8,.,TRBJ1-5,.,TGTGCCAGCAGCTTCGGGGTATTAAATCAGCCCCAGCATTTT,CASSFGVLNQPQHF
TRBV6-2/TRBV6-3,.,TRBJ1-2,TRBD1,TGTGCCAGCAGTCCCGGGACAGGCAGAGCTAACTATGGCTACACCTTC,CASSPGTGRANYGYTF
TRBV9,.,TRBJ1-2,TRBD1,TGTGCCAGCAGCCTGGACAGGGGCGACGGCTACACCTTC,CASSLDRGDGYTF
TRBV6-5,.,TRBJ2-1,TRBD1,TGTGCCAGCAGGACAGGGGCCATCTCCTACAATGAGCAGTTCTTC,CASRTGAISYNEQFF
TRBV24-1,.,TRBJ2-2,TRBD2,TGTGCCACCAGTGATCCTGGACTAGCGGGAGTAGGTCCGGCCGGGGAGCTGTTTTTT,CATSDPGLAGVGPAGELFF
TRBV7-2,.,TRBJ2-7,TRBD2,TGTGCCAGCAGCTTAGGTGGGACTAGGCGTCACGAGCAGTACTTC,CASSLGGTRRHEQYF
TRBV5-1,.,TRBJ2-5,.,TGCGCCAGCAGCTCAGGAGCCCACCCGACAGGCCAAGAGACCCAGTACTTC,CASSSGAHPTGQETQYF
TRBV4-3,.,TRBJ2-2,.,TGCGCCAGCAGCCAAGATCCCGACACCGGGGAGCTGTTTTTT,CASSQDPDTGELFF
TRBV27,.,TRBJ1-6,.,TGTGCCAGCAGAGGGGGAGACAGGCCGAATTCACCCCTCCACTTT,CASRGGDRPNSPLHF
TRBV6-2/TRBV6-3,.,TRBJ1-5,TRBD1,TGTGCCAGCAGCTCGGGACAGGTCTATGGCAATCAGCCCCAGCATTTT,CASSSGQVYGNQPQHF
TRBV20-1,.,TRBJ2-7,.,TGCAGTGCTAGTAGTGGACTATACTCCTACGAGCAGTACTTC,CSASSGLYSYEQYF
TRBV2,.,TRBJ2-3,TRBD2,TGTGCCAGGGCCCTAGCGGGGGATACGCAGTATTTT,CARALAGDTQYF
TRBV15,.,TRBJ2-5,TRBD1,TGTGCCACCAGCAGAGATCCGCGTCAGGGGGCTTTTTCGTGGCAAGAGACCCAGTACTTC,CATSRDPRQGAFSWQETQYF
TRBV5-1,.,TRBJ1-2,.,TGCGCCAGCAGCTTGGGGCTCCACTATGGCTACACCTTC,CASSLGLHYGYTF
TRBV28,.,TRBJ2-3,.,TGTGCCAGCAGTTTAGGGGACTTGCAGACAGATACGCAGTATTTT,CASSLGDLQTDTQYF
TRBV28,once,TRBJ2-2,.,TGTGCCAGCAGCCCCTATCCCGGGGAGCTGTTTTTT,CASSPYPGELFF
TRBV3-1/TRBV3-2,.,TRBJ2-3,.,TGTGCCAGCAGCCGAGAGGGGGGGCGGGCAAGCACAGATACGCAGTATTTT,CASSREGGRASTDTQYF
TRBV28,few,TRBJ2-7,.,TGTGCCAGCAGTTTGTTGGACAGCTCCTACGAGCAGTACTTC,CASSLLDSSYEQYF